This passage covers 29 T cell receptor beta chains from one sample sequenced in a study of OX40 agonist ivuxolimab in advanced cancers. Using immunoSEQ multiplex PCR, the repertoire was profiled, and TCRdb retains in-frame clones only, with some absent. The sample includes some 40,000 clones, 80% to 90% of them seen just once. The material was CD4+ or CD8+ T cells sorted from blood, obtained in a trial of the OX40 agonist ivuxolimab. The source is an adult with an advanced solid tumor such as melanoma, head and neck, liver or kidney cancer.

The J gene is TRBJ2-5, the V gene TRBV11-2, with a tentative D call TRBD1 (5 bases). Germline V gene sequence: CDR1 SGHAT, CDR2 FQNNGV. The length of the CDR3 is 13 residues. V lost 0 bases and J lost 6, with 8 bases in between. The CDR3 nucleotides are TGTGCCAGCAGCTTAGATGACAGAAAGACCCAGTACTTC. Encoded protein: CASSLDDRKTQYF.

The chain uses TRBV5-1 and TRBJ1-2; no firm D call. CDR1 and CDR2 from the germline V gene are SGHRS and YFSETQ. The V and J ends lost 2 bases and 2 bases respectively, with 7 bases between them. This CDR3 spans 13 amino acids. CDR3: CASSFGQNYGYTF. CDR3 coding DNA: TGCGCCAGCAGCTTTGGGCAGAACTATGGCTACACCTTC.

This clone was counted a few times. V and J are TRBV6-1 and TRBJ2-1; D is ambiguous. CDR1 and CDR2 (germline): MNHNS, SASEGT. CDR3 size: 16 residues. The germline V and J ends were trimmed by 4 bases and 4 bases, with 17 bases remaining between them. CDR3 coding DNA: TGTGCCAGCAGTGGACTCCGGGTCTGGCATTACAATGAGCAGTTCTTC. Translating gives CASSGLRVWHYNEQFF.

The rearrangement joins TRBV18 to TRBJ1-2, with D possibly being TRBD1 (5 bases). The CDR3 totals 14 residues. CDR1 and CDR2 (germline): KGHSH, LQKENI. V lost 4 bases, J lost 2 bases, and 11 bases lay in between. The CDR3 nucleotides are TGTGCCAGCTCACTCGGGGCGTCCAACTATGGCTACACCTTC. Translating it yields CASSLGASNYGYTF.

The chain employs TRBV4-2 and TRBJ1-3; D call uncertain. The CDR3 runs 15 residues. V dropped 0 bases and J dropped 2 bases, with 8 bases sitting between them. Germline CDR1 LGHNA, CDR2 YNFKEQ. The CDR3 nucleotides are TGTGCCAGCAGCCAAGATGGGCAAGCTGGAAACACCATATATTTT. It translates to CASSQDGQAGNTIYF.

This clone was seen a single time. V gene TRBV5-1 combines with J gene TRBJ2-7; 9 nucleotides line up with TRBD1. Losses at the gene ends were 6 bases for V and 6 bases for J; bases not matched to a gene: 10. There are 14 residues in the CDR3. CDR1 and CDR2 from the germline V gene are SGHRS and YFSETQ. CDR3 nucleotides: TGCGCCAGCAACAGTAGGACAGGGGCACCCGAGCAGTACTTC. Encoded protein: CASNSRTGAPEQYF.

Sample share makes this clone medium-sized. This sequence joins TRBV15 and TRBJ1-2; 10 nucleotides agree with TRBD1. CDR1 and CDR2 (germline): LNHNV, YYDKDF (reference sequence). V dropped 0 bases and J dropped 5; count of bases not matched to a gene: 3. CDR3 length: 15 residues. CDR3 in DNA: TGTGCCACCAGCAGAGAGACAGGGGGCTTTTATGGCTACACCTTC. Translating gives CATSRETGGFYGYTF.

This chain joins TRBV5-1 and TRBJ1-1; tentatively, D is TRBD1 (5 bases). Germline-derived CDR1 and CDR2 are SGHRS and YFSETQ. V was pared by 4 bases and J by 6 bases, with 13 bases between. The CDR3 consists of 13 residues. CDR3 loop: CASSRTPSPEAFF. As DNA, the CDR3 is TGCGCCAGCAGCCGGACACCTTCCCCTGAAGCTTTCTTT.

V is TRBV5-5 and J is TRBJ2-3; D is ambiguous. The germline V and J ends were trimmed by 5 bases and 4 bases, with 8 bases remaining between them. The length of the CDR3 is 12 residues. Germline values: CDR1 SGHKS, CDR2 YYEKEE (reference sequence). Here the CDR3 DNA reads TGTGCCAGCAGTGGAACCCCAGATACGCAGTATTTT. It encodes CASSGTPDTQYF.

CDR3 coding DNA: TGCGCCAGCAGCCCTCAGGGTCCCCCGAACACTGAAGCTTTCTTT. As protein: CASSPQGPPNTEAFF. The chain recombines TRBV5-1 with TRBJ1-1; D is perhaps TRBD1 (5 bases). Trimming removed 4 bases from V and 1 base from J, with 14 bases in between. CDR3 size: 15 residues. Germline V gene lookup returns CDR1 SGHRS and CDR2 YFSETQ. The full variable domain, with the rest looked up from reference TRBV5-1 and TRBJ1-1, is KAGVTQTPRYLIKTRGQQVTLSCSPISGHRSVSWYQQTPGQGLQFLFEYFSETQRNKGNFPGRFSGRQFSNSRSEMNVSTLELGDSALYLCASSPQGPPNTEAFFGQGTRLTVV.

The rearrangement joins TRBV5-1 to TRBJ2-7, with D hard to call. The CDR3 runs 12 residues. The germline gives CDR1 SGHRS, CDR2 YFSETQ. Trimming took 2 bases from V and 2 from J, leaving 5 bases between them. The CDR3 spells CASSLGTYEQYF. The CDR3 bases are TGCGCCAGCAGCTTAGGGACCTACGAGCAGTACTTC.

The chain combines TRBV6-5 with TRBJ1-5; D uncertain. There are 13 residues in the CDR3. CDR1 and CDR2 (germline): MNHEY, SVGAGI. Trimming removed 7 bases from V and 2 bases from J, with 9 bases in between. In nucleotides, the CDR3 is TGTGCCAGCAAAGGTTTTGGCAATCAGCCCCAGCATTTT. This gives the protein CASKGFGNQPQHF.

This sequence joins TRBV9 and TRBJ2-7, with D unresolved. Germline V gene data show CDR1 as SGDLS and CDR2 as YYNGEE. Trimming cost V 4 bases and J 3 bases, with 8 bases left between them. The CDR3 totals 12 residues. CDR3 amino acids: CASSPNFYEQYF. CDR3 sequence (DNA): TGTGCCAGCAGCCCAAACTTCTACGAGCAGTACTTC.

The genes are TRBV4-1 and TRBJ1-5; 8 nucleotides agree with TRBD1. The CDR3 runs to 16 residues. The V and J ends lost 2 bases and 3 bases, in that order; junction bases with no gene match: 6. Germline CDR1 MGHRA, CDR2 YSYEKL. CDR3 coding DNA: TGCGCCAGCAGCCAACCCGGACAGGGTATCAATCAGCCCCAGCATTTT. Amino acids: CASSQPGQGINQPQHF.

The J gene is TRBJ2-3, the V gene TRBV29-1, with no clear D. The CDR3 extends over 13 amino acids. V lost 6 bases to trimming and J lost 4 bases, with 14 bases between them. Germline CDR1 and CDR2: SQVTM and ANQGSEA. The CDR3 DNA reads as TGCAGCGTGGTTGTGCTAGAACCAGATACGCAGTATTTT. Protein sequence: CSVVVLEPDTQYF.

The rearrangement uses TRBV5-1 and TRBJ2-1; tentative D call: TRBD2 (7 bases). The CDR3 is 15 residues long. The V end lost 4 bases, the J end lost 8 bases, and 19 bases lay between the germline ends. CDR1 is SGHRS, CDR2 YFSETQ, per germline. In DNA, the CDR3 is TGCGCCAGCAGCCCCGAGAGGGGGGGCCCGGATGAGCAGTTCTTC. Translating it yields CASSPERGGPDEQFF.

The chain links TRBV29-1 to TRBJ2-3, with D tentatively TRBD1 or TRBD2 (5 bases each). The CDR3 totals 13 residues. Germline V CDR1 and CDR2: SQVTM, ANQGSEA. Trimming left V 6 bases short and J 1 base short, with 11 bases between. CDR3 sequence reads: CSVQRGRTDTQYF. CDR3 nucleotides: TGCAGCGTCCAAAGGGGACGCACAGATACGCAGTATTTT.

Here the CDR3 DNA reads TGTGCCAGCAGTTCAGCTCATGGCACAGATACGCAGTATTTT. As protein: CASSSAHGTDTQYF. The chain recombines TRBV28 with TRBJ2-3; the D is unclear. V shed 4 bases and J shed 1 base, with 9 bases lying between them. The CDR3 is made up of 14 amino acids. Germline V gene lookup returns CDR1 MDHEN and CDR2 SYDVKM.

The chain joins TRBV15 to TRBJ1-6; TRBD1 is a possible D gene (5 bases). V dropped 0 bases and J dropped 7 bases, with 10 bases sitting between them. The CDR3 is made up of 15 amino acids. Germline-derived CDR1 and CDR2 are LNHNV and YYDKDF (reference sequence). The DNA for the CDR3 is TGTGCCACCAGCAGAGACAGGGATTACAATTCACCCCTCCACTTT. Residues: CATSRDRDYNSPLHF.

By sample fraction, this clone is medium-sized (0.01 to 0.1%). The CDR3, as DNA: TGTGCCAGCAGCTTAACCTCCAACACTGAAGCTTTCTTT. It specifies CASSLTSNTEAFF. The rearrangement uses TRBV7-3 and TRBJ1-1; D gene uncertain. The CDR3 extends over 13 amino acids. The germline V and J ends were trimmed by 0 bases and 2 bases, with 4 bases remaining between them. Germline CDR1 and CDR2: SGHTA and FQGTGA.

The chain employs TRBV29-1 and TRBJ1-1; a weak D match, TRBD1 (6 bases). Germline CDR1 and CDR2: SQVTM and ANQGSEA. The CDR3 is 13 residues long. Trimming took off 2 bases at V and 1 base at J, with 8 bases between the two ends. The CDR3 sequence: CSVEKDRNTEAFF. DNA of the CDR3: TGCAGCGTTGAAAAGGACAGGAACACTGAAGCTTTCTTT.

The J gene is TRBJ1-1, the V gene TRBV7-2, with D possibly TRBD1 on 5 matching bases. Germline V gene lookup returns CDR1 SGHTA and CDR2 FQGNSA. The ends were cut back, 6 bases at V and 10 bases at J, with 12 bases in the middle. The CDR3 runs 11 residues. This chain's CDR3 is CASRRDERAFF. CDR3 DNA: TGTGCCAGCAGAAGGGACGAGCGAGCTTTCTTT. Together with reference TRBV7-2 and TRBJ1-1, the CDR3 gives the full variable domain: GAGVSQSPSNKVTEKGKDVELRCDPISGHTALYWYRQSLGQGLEFLIYFQGNSAPDKSGLPSDRFSAERTGGSVSTLTIQRTQQEDSAVYLCASRRDERAFFGQGTRLTVV.

The V and J genes are TRBV19 and TRBJ1-2; the match to TRBD1 covers 8 bases. Germline V gives CDR1 LNHDA, CDR2 SQIVND (reference sequence). This CDR3 region has 13 residues. The V and J ends lost 5 bases and 4 bases, in that order; junction bases with no gene match: 3. CDR3 sequence: CASSETGGYGYTF. The CDR3 DNA follows: TGTGCCAGTAGTGAAACAGGGGGCTATGGCTACACCTTC.

The chain employs TRBV27 and TRBJ2-2, with D maybe TRBD1 (5 bases). Germline lookup yields CDR1 MNHEY and CDR2 SMNVEV (reference sequence). The V and J ends lost 5 bases and 2 bases respectively, with 9 bases between them. This CDR3 comprises 14 residues. DNA of the CDR3: TGTGCCAGCAGTCCCGACAGAAACACCGGGGAGCTGTTTTTT. This gives the protein CASSPDRNTGELFF.

The chain joins TRBV1 to TRBJ1-2. TRBV1 is a known pseudogene. This CDR3 has 9 residues. The CDR3 DNA follows: TGCACCACCACGTTCCGCTACACCTTC. Its protein is CTTTFRYTF.

The chain uses TRBV4-1 and TRBJ1-2; tentatively, D is TRBD1 (5 bases). Germline values: CDR1 MGHRA, CDR2 YSYEKL. The CDR3 runs to 15 residues. V was trimmed by 0 bases and J by 7 bases, leaving 15 bases between them. The CDR3 nucleotides read TGCGCCAGCAGCCAAGAAAGGACAAGTCGAGGTGGCTACACCTTC. Its protein is CASSQERTSRGGYTF.

The chain carries TRBV25-1 and TRBJ1-1, with D unclear. The ends were cut back, 5 bases at V and 0 bases at J, with 10 bases in the middle. Germline V gene data show CDR1 as MGHDK and CDR2 as SYGVNS. This CDR3 is 14 amino acids long. This CDR3 is CASSKQAMNTEAFF. CDR3 nucleotide sequence: TGTGCCAGCAGTAAGCAAGCCATGAACACTGAAGCTTTCTTT.

This clone occurred once. This chain connects TRBV18 to TRBJ1-4; the D is unclear. V was cut by 7 bases and J by 7 bases, with 10 bases left in between. Germline V lookup: CDR1 KGHSH, CDR2 LQKENI. This CDR3 contains 12 residues. The CDR3 nucleotides are TGTGCCAGCTTTTCTCGCGGTGAAAAACTGTTTTTT. As protein: CASFSRGEKLFF.

The chain is built from TRBV2 and TRBJ2-2, with D possibly matching TRBD1 (6 bases). Germline CDR1 and CDR2: SNHLY and FYNNEI. CDR3 length: 16 residues. V shed 7 bases and J shed 6 bases, with 21 bases lying between them. The CDR3 is CASTLEGNRAAGELFF. The CDR3 DNA reads TGTGCCAGCACTCTTGAGGGCAACAGGGCGGCCGGGGAGCTGTTTTTT. Combining the CDR3 with reference TRBV2 and TRBJ2-2 gives the whole variable domain EPEVTQTPSHQVTQMGQEVILRCVPISNHLYFYWYRQILGQKVEFLVSFYNNEISEKSEIFDDQFSVERPDGSNFTLKIRSTKLEDSAMYFCASTLEGNRAAGELFFGEGSRLTVL.